This is a list of T cell receptor beta chains from one sample in a study of blood T cell repertoires in COVID-19. Assay: immunoSEQ multiplex PCR; the TCRdb copy retains only in-frame clones and omits some. In the table there are 150,000 to 200,000 clones, approximately 83% of which are singletons. Input material: peripheral blood. Source of these receptors: a man between 50 and 59 years old with active or convalescent COVID-19. CDR3s include the opening cysteine and the closing phenylalanine or tryptophan. Each record gives: clone size, D gene, J gene, V gene, CDR3 protein, CDR3 DNA. D genes are given only for firm matches. Size tells how often a clone was seen (once, few, many) or the class of an expanded clone, and some rows leave it out.

once - TRBJ2-5 TRBV7-2 CASSQTRDHQETQYF TGTGCCAGCAGCCAAACCAGGGATCACCAAGAGACCCAGTACTTC
- - TRBJ2-7 TRBV18 CASSPPRAYEQYF TGTGCCAGCTCACCGCCCAGGGCCTACGAGCAGTACTTC
once - TRBJ1-2 TRBV28 CASSKPQYGYTF TGTGCCAGCAGCAAACCACAATATGGCTACACCTTC
- - TRBJ1-2 TRBV14 CASSQGTASNYGYTF TGTGCCAGCAGCCAAGGGACAGCTTCTAACTATGGCTACACCTTC
once - TRBJ2-7 TRBV12-3/TRBV12-4 CASHGIGEQYF TGTGCCAGCCACGGGATAGGCGAGCAGTACTTC
- TRBD2 TRBJ2-1 TRBV6-5 CASRYWTSASVNEQFF TGTGCCAGCAGATACTGGACTAGCGCATCAGTCAATGAGCAGTTCTTC
once TRBD2 TRBJ2-3 TRBV29-1 CSAEYQTSGNTDTQYF TGCAGCGCTGAATATCAGACTAGCGGGAACACAGATACGCAGTATTTT
- - TRBJ2-1 TRBV29-1 CSVVGDIEQFF TGCAGCGTTGTGGGGGACATTGAGCAGTTCTTC
- - TRBJ2-5 TRBV15 CATRGRTRETQYF TGTGCCACCAGAGGACGGACTCGGGAGACCCAGTACTTC
- TRBD1 TRBJ1-5 TRBV5-1 CASRLTGGSNQPQHF TGCGCCAGCAGACTTACAGGGGGGAGCAATCAGCCCCAGCATTTT